The sequence of this T cell receptor beta chain was determined in a study of pediatric ulcerative colitis. Study outcomes and limitations: No controls had the two rectal clonotypes shared by ulcerative colitis patients.

Note on this clone: Its specificity is unknown.

With 1 base clipped from V and 8 bases from J, the junction kept 8 bases outside the gene matches. CDR3 size: 16 residues. Germline V lookup: CDR1 SGHTA, CDR2 FQGTGA. Generated by immunoSEQ multiplex PCR, the TCRdb table keeps only in-frame clones and is missing some. The sample has about 64,000 clones, 70% to 85% seen once. The clonotype was recovered from a boy aged 5-17 years with moderate ulcerative colitis. Sample: blood. The chain is built from TRBV7-3 and TRBJ2-1; 10 positions agree with TRBD2. CDR3 residues: CASSLIAGGQKYEQFF. The CDR3 DNA reads as TGTGCCAGCAGCTTAATAGCGGGGGGCCAAAAATATGAGCAGTTCTTC.